Sequencing of this T cell receptor beta chain was carried out in a study of cytomegalovirus exposure and HLA in healthy donors. The PCR ran on 60 Vbeta and 13 Jbeta primers. This table comes from immunoSEQ multiplex PCR, and its TCRdb copy is limited to in-frame clones, with some not included. The sample carries approximately 140,000 clones, around three quarters recorded once. Healthy bone marrow donors supplied every sample. Sequenced material: PBMCs. This TCR was recovered from an older woman in good health and CMV-seropositive.

CDR3 DNA: TGTGCCTGGGACCCCCGGGCTCGGGAAGGCCCTCAAGAGACCCAGTACTTC. It translates to CAWDPRAREGPQETQYF. This chain links TRBV30 with TRBJ2-5; D perhaps matches TRBD2 (5 bases). V was trimmed by 5 bases and J by 2 bases, leaving 24 bases between them. CDR1 and CDR2 (germline): GTSNPN, SVGIG (reference sequence). This CDR3 region has 17 residues.